This is a list of T cell receptor beta chains from one sample in a study of T cells in Graves' hyperthyroidism and ophthalmopathy. TCRdb reanalysed the multiplex PCR reads using MiXCR and keeps one entry per CDR3 protein. The table records hundreds of thousands of distinct CDR3 sequences, 15% to 20% of them present only once. Input material: blood. Receptors originate from a woman aged 30 to 39 with Graves' hyperthyroidism. The conserved cysteine and the conserved F or W are not part of the CDR3 here.

V: TRBV5-5; CDR3: ASSPGTDTTYGYT
V: TRBV5-1; CDR3: ASSWGTGSSYEQY
V: TRBV7-8; CDR3: ASSPRTGHYGYT
V: TRBV20-1; CDR3: SARDPLQETQY
V: TRBV11-2; CDR3: ASRPTGFKAGELF
V: TRBV7-2; CDR3: ASSSTGLNTGELF
V: TRBV30; CDR3: AFTPLSGSTDTQY
V: TRBV12-3/TRBV12-4; CDR3: ASSHDRQEQY
V: TRBV24-1; CDR3: ATSDLGTLLINYGYT
V: TRBV3-1; CDR3: ASSPGDGYT
V: TRBV28; CDR3: ASSSALSTDTQY
V: TRBV6-2/TRBV6-3; CDR3: ASRWAGDYNEQF
V: TRBV6-2/TRBV6-3; CDR3: ASSYSTGSKGEQY
V: TRBV28; CDR3: ASSLGGAPQETQY
V: TRBV28; CDR3: ASSSPRTGNEQY
V: TRBV20-1; CDR3: SAISGEDDTQY
V: TRBV7-9; CDR3: ASSPTQGLDEAF
V: TRBV27; CDR3: ASSLLGSPYAEQY
V: TRBV19; CDR3: ASSYTLRAHEQY
V: TRBV5-1; CDR3: ASSPAVGSGTYNEQF
V: TRBV9; CDR3: ASSVGSFEKAGQY
V: TRBV5-1; CDR3: ASSLQLDGELF
V: TRBV7-2; CDR3: ASSKGGSQSYEQY
V: TRBV20-1; CDR3: SVLAGKVETQY
V: TRBV27; CDR3: ASSPRGPQREQY
V: TRBV5-1; CDR3: ASSLDTYTGELF
V: TRBV13; CDR3: ASSNDRGEVNTEAF
V: TRBV11-2; CDR3: ASSPVLGVAKNIQY
V: TRBV20-1; CDR3: SADRVDTEAF
V: TRBV28; CDR3: ASTPGGKEQF
V: TRBV2; CDR3: ASSERGPPYNEQF
V: TRBV5-1; CDR3: ASTDSGRKLGSYEQY
V: TRBV11-3; CDR3: ASSYQGTNTGELF
V: TRBV29-1; CDR3: SVRPAGVETQY
V: TRBV30; CDR3: AWNLGTEQF
V: TRBV5-4; CDR3: AYLGGRYNEQF
V: TRBV10-3; CDR3: AISGGGGTSSLGQF
V: TRBV5-1; CDR3: ASSLVSGGPQETQY
V: TRBV30; CDR3: AESTALGNTIY
V: TRBV20-1; CDR3: SASHPGRPIYEQY
V: TRBV6-1; CDR3: ASSRRVGSTEAF
V: TRBV27; CDR3: ASNTPGTNTEAF
V: TRBV7-9; CDR3: ASSLDYLTDTQY
V: TRBV19; CDR3: ASIPQGLAGLAGELF